This TCR beta chain appears in the sequencing data of a study of cytomegalovirus exposure and HLA in healthy donors. Findings of the study overall: Researchers reported in a later analysis that a missense DCLRE1C variant was tied to TCR beta V- and J-gene trimming.

The CDR3 has 12 amino acids. Trimming removed 4 bases at V and 5 bases at J, with 8 bases between. Looked up from germline, CDR1 is SGHKS and CDR2 is YYEKEE (reference sequence). With regard to this clone: As yet, its antigen is unknown.

Researchers ran the PCR with 60 Vbeta and 13 Jbeta primers. The table came from immunoSEQ multiplex PCR; TCRdb's copy has only in-frame clones and leaves some out. The data contain approximately 81,000 clones, 77% of them singletons. This TCR derives from a man aged 50 to 60 in good health and CMV-seropositive. Sequenced sample: PBMCs. The chain joins TRBV5-5 to TRBJ2-3; possible D gene TRBD2, 6 bases. The CDR3 protein is CASSHGGDTQYF. The DNA for the CDR3 is TGTGCCAGCAGCCACGGGGGAGATACGCAGTATTTT. Variable domain in full (rest from reference TRBV5-5 and TRBJ2-3): DAGVTQSPTHLIKTRGQQVTLRCSPISGHKSVSWYQQVLGQGPQFIFQYYEKEERGRGNFPDRFSARQFPNYSSELNVNALLLGDSALYLCASSHGGDTQYFGPGTRLTVL.